Listed below are T cell receptor beta chains from one sample, sequenced in a study of Ad26.COV2.S vaccination and SARS-CoV-2 variants. The assay was immunoSEQ multiplex PCR, and TCRdb's table has in-frame clones only and misses some. The sample yields 300,000 to 400,000 clones, around 86% seen once. The source was peripheral blood, collected in a trial of Ad26.COV2.S vaccine versus placebo. The receptor source for this set is a person aged 18-60 years who received the Ad26.COV2.S COVID-19 vaccine or a placebo. Each CDR3 is given with its conserved first and last residue. Each record gives: clone size, V gene, CDR3 length, D gene, J gene, CDR3 DNA, CDR3 protein. A D gene is named only where the DNA matches it firmly. Not all rows give a size; the values are once, few, many and, for expanded clones, a class.

>.|TRBV11-2|13|TRBD2|TRBJ2-1
TGTGCCAGCAGCATCGGGAGGGGTGATGAGCAGTTCTTC
CASSIGRGDEQFF
>.|TRBV10-3|17|TRBD1|TRBJ1-6
TGTGCCATCAGTTCTCCGGGACAGGGACAGAGGGGTTCACCCCTCCACTTT
CAISSPGQGQRGSPLHF
>few|TRBV30|13|.|TRBJ1-1
TGTGCCTGGAGCCCAGGGTTGAACACTGAAGCTTTCTTT
CAWSPGLNTEAFF
>.|TRBV25-1|14|.|TRBJ1-5
TGTGCCAGCAGTGAATTACAGGGAAATCAGCCCCAGCATTTT
CASSELQGNQPQHF
>.|TRBV30|13|TRBD1|TRBJ1-5
TGTGCCTGGAGTGAGCAGGGGGATCAGCCCCAGCATTTT
CAWSEQGDQPQHF
>.|TRBV10-3|16|TRBD1|TRBJ1-2
TGTGCCATCAGTGTGACAGGGACTGAAGCTAACTATGGCTACACCTTC
CAISVTGTEANYGYTF
>.|TRBV5-1|14|.|TRBJ2-7
TGCGCCAGCAGCCAAGAACCCGGTCGGGGCGAGCAGTACTTC
CASSQEPGRGEQYF
>.|TRBV7-9|13|.|TRBJ1-1
TGTGCCAGCAGCTTAGGAAGGGTTAGTGAAGCTTTCTTT
CASSLGRVSEAFF
>.|TRBV19|12|.|TRBJ2-1
TGTGCCAGTAGCCACCCTGGCAATGAGCAGTTCTTC
CASSHPGNEQFF
>.|TRBV4-1|13|.|TRBJ1-6
TGCGCCAGCAGCTCCGGGCCGAATTCACCCCTCCACTTT
CASSSGPNSPLHF
>.|TRBV4-3|18|TRBD1|TRBJ1-3
TGCGCCAGCAGCCAAGATTGGAGGACAGGGGGCATAAGCAACACCATATATTTT
CASSQDWRTGGISNTIYF
>few|TRBV12-3/TRBV12-4|13|.|TRBJ1-1
TGTGCCAGCAGTTTGGGTACGAACACTGAAGCTTTCTTT
CASSLGTNTEAFF
>.|TRBV4-1|15|TRBD1|TRBJ1-1
TGCGCCAGCAGCCAAGATCCGGGGACAGGCACTGAAGCTTTCTTT
CASSQDPGTGTEAFF
>.|TRBV4-1|15|TRBD1|TRBJ2-2
TGCGCCAGCAGCCGAAACAGGGGGCGTACCGGGGAGCTGTTTTTT
CASSRNRGRTGELFF
>.|TRBV7-9|15|TRBD2|TRBJ2-1
TGTGCCAGCAGCCCTGGACTAGCGGGGGTCAATGAGCAGTTCTTC
CASSPGLAGVNEQFF
>.|TRBV9|16|.|TRBJ2-3
TGTGCCAGCAGCGTAGGTCGGTATACTAGCACAGATACGCAGTATTTT
CASSVGRYTSTDTQYF
>.|TRBV7-9|17|TRBD2|TRBJ2-1
TGTGCCAGCAGCCCACCCGTTTGGCGGGGGGCCTACAATGAGCAGTTCTTC
CASSPPVWRGAYNEQFF
>.|TRBV7-2|14|.|TRBJ2-3
TGTGCCAGCAGGGCAGGCCTGAGCACAGATACGCAGTATTTT
CASRAGLSTDTQYF
>.|TRBV18|12|.|TRBJ1-2
TGTGCCAGCTCCATTAACAGCTATGGCTACACCTTC
CASSINSYGYTF
>.|TRBV5-8|12|.|TRBJ2-2
TGTGCCAGCAGCCGGCGCGGCGGGGAGCTGTTTTTT
CASSRRGGELFF
>.|TRBV24-1|15|.|TRBJ2-1
TGTGCCACCAGCGCCGCAAATGGACCTTCCGATGAGCAGTTCTTC
CATSAANGPSDEQFF
>.|TRBV7-2|15|TRBD1|TRBJ2-2
TGTGCCAGCAGCTTAGCAGGGGGCGGCACCGGGGAGCTGTTTTTT
CASSLAGGGTGELFF
>.|TRBV5-6|14|.|TRBJ2-7
TGTGCCAGCAGCTACGACAGGACACCCTACGAGCAGTACTTC
CASSYDRTPYEQYF
>.|TRBV4-1|14|.|TRBJ2-5
TGCGCCAGCAGCCAAGTTTCCGCCGGGGAGACCCAGTACTTC
CASSQVSAGETQYF
>.|TRBV6-1|10|.|TRBJ1-1
TGTGCCAGCAGTGAATTGGTTCCTTTCTTT
CASSELVPFF
>.|TRBV5-1|15|.|TRBJ1-6
TGCGCCAGCAGCTTGTTCCCAGGGGAGACTTCACCCCTCCACTTT
CASSLFPGETSPLHF
>.|TRBV19|14|TRBD2|TRBJ2-5
TGTGCCAGTAGGGAGCGGGGGGCCGGAGAGACCCAGTACTTC
CASRERGAGETQYF
>.|TRBV5-1|14|.|TRBJ1-4
TGCGCCAGCAGGGCCAGGGAAGCTAATGAAAAACTGTTTTTT
CASRAREANEKLFF
>.|TRBV9|15|TRBD2|TRBJ2-1
TGTGCCAGCAGCTATTCTGGGACTAGCGGGGATGAGCAGTTCTTC
CASSYSGTSGDEQFF
>once|TRBV29-1|13|TRBD1|TRBJ2-7
TGCAGCGTTGTGGACAGGCAAACCTACGAGCAGTACTTC
CSVVDRQTYEQYF
>.|TRBV6-6|15|TRBD1|TRBJ2-7
TGTGCCAGCAGTTACTCGGACAGGATAAGTGGCGAGCAGTACTTC
CASSYSDRISGEQYF
>.|TRBV3-1/TRBV3-2|13|.|TRBJ1-5
TGTGCCAGCAGCCAAGACGTGAATCAGCCCCAGCATTTT
CASSQDVNQPQHF
>.|TRBV15|17|.|TRBJ1-4
TGTGCCACCAGCAGAGTGGCACAGCTCCACGCTAATGAAAAACTGTTTTTT
CATSRVAQLHANEKLFF
>.|TRBV5-1|15|.|TRBJ1-1
TGCGCCAGCAGGGAGTTGCCAGGGATTCGGACTGAAGCTTTCTTT
CASRELPGIRTEAFF
>.|TRBV19|15|TRBD1|TRBJ2-2
TGTGCCAGTAAAGCCGGGACAGGGGACGCCGGGGAGCTGTTTTTT
CASKAGTGDAGELFF
>.|TRBV6-6|16|.|TRBJ2-7
TGTGCCAGCAGTTACAGTGTTCTAGCCGTTGAAGCCGAGCAGTACTTC
CASSYSVLAVEAEQYF
>once|TRBV3-1/TRBV3-2|15|TRBD1|TRBJ2-3
TGTGCCAGCAGCCAAGATCCAGGGGGCCTAGATACGCAGTATTTT
CASSQDPGGLDTQYF
>.|TRBV5-4|12|.|TRBJ2-3
TGTGCCAGCAGCTTGGAGTGGGGTACGCAGTATTTT
CASSLEWGTQYF
>.|TRBV15|15|.|TRBJ2-6
TGTGCCACCAGCAGAGATGCTGCTGGGGCCAACGTCCTGACTTTC
CATSRDAAGANVLTF
>.|TRBV5-8|13|.|TRBJ2-1
TGTGCCAGCAGCTTGTGGGCAGACAATGAGCAGTTCTTC
CASSLWADNEQFF
>.|TRBV4-1|16|.|TRBJ1-6
TGCGCCAGCAGCCAAGATTATGGGGGGTTGGATTCACCCCTCCACTTT
CASSQDYGGLDSPLHF
>.|TRBV30|13|TRBD1|TRBJ1-3
TGTGCCTGGGGCCGGGACAGGGGAGACACCATATATTTT
CAWGRDRGDTIYF
>.|TRBV6-1|16|.|TRBJ1-3
TGTGCCAGCAGTGAAGGTTGGGGGGGCTCTGGAAACACCATATATTTT
CASSEGWGGSGNTIYF
>.|TRBV11-3|13|TRBD1|TRBJ2-1
TGTGCCAGCAGCTCCCCTGACAGGGCTGAGCAGTTCTTC
CASSSPDRAEQFF
>.|TRBV18|13|.|TRBJ2-5
TGTGCCAGCTCACCCCGGACAGAAGAGACCCAGTACTTC
CASSPRTEETQYF
>.|TRBV7-3|15|TRBD2|TRBJ2-5
TGTGCCAGCAGCCCAACTGGGGGGGGTGAAGAGACCCAGTACTTC
CASSPTGGGEETQYF
>.|TRBV6-6|13|TRBD1|TRBJ1-5
TGTGCCAGCAGTACACGACAGGGTCAGCCCCAGCATTTT
CASSTRQGQPQHF
>.|TRBV25-1|14|TRBD2|TRBJ2-2
TGTGCCAGCAGACTAGCGGGGGAAACCGGGGAGCTGTTTTTT
CASRLAGETGELFF
>.|TRBV4-2|14|.|TRBJ2-2
TGTGCCAGCAGCGGGGGACCAAACACCGGGGAGCTGTTTTTT
CASSGGPNTGELFF
>.|TRBV7-9|16|TRBD2|TRBJ2-3
TGTGCCAGCAGCAACGGACTAGCGGGGGGTTCAGATACGCAGTATTTT
CASSNGLAGGSDTQYF
>.|TRBV18|14|.|TRBJ1-5
TGTGCCAGCTCACCTAAGGAGGACAATCAGCCCCAGCATTTT
CASSPKEDNQPQHF
>.|TRBV6-1|13|TRBD1|TRBJ1-6
TGTGCCAGCAGTGAAAGGGGACAGGGGTCCCTCCACTTT
CASSERGQGSLHF
>.|TRBV11-3|13|.|TRBJ1-3
TGTGCCAGCAGCTGGGGACCGGGAAACACCATATATTTT
CASSWGPGNTIYF
>.|TRBV24-1|13|TRBD2|TRBJ2-7
TGTGCCCCCCACGGGGGGAGCTCCTACGAGCAGTACTTC
CAPHGGSSYEQYF
>.|TRBV7-3|15|.|TRBJ2-1
TGTGCCAGCAGCTTAATCCCCGACGCCCCCAATGAGCAGTTCTTC
CASSLIPDAPNEQFF
>.|TRBV7-3|20|.|TRBJ2-1
TGTGCCAGCAGCTTATGGGCACCTAGGACCATCCGATCCCGCTACAATGAGCAGTTCTTC
CASSLWAPRTIRSRYNEQFF
>.|TRBV19|13|.|TRBJ1-3
TGTGCCAGTACCGAGGGCTCTGGAAACACCATATATTTT
CASTEGSGNTIYF
>.|TRBV6-2/TRBV6-3|16|TRBD2|TRBJ2-2
TGTGCCAGCAGTTACCCTAGCGGGGGAATCACCGGGGAGCTGTTTTTT
CASSYPSGGITGELFF
>.|TRBV25-1|13|.|TRBJ2-5
TGTGCCAGCAGTGAGGGCACCCAGCAGACCCAGTACTTC
CASSEGTQQTQYF